Listed here is a single T cell receptor beta chain. The data stem from a study of radiotherapy plus CTLA-4 blockade in lung cancer. Germline-derived CDR1 and CDR2 are SGHTA and FQGTGA. With V trimmed by 2 bases and J by 6 bases, 20 bases remained unmatched. This CDR3 contains 20 residues. Using immunoSEQ multiplex PCR, the repertoire was profiled, and TCRdb retains in-frame clones only, with some absent. The sample holds 95,000 to 150,000 clones, around 90% seen once. The sequence came from a human donor with non-small cell lung cancer that progressed on radiotherapy plus ipilimumab. The chain carries TRBV7-3 and TRBJ2-7, with TRBD1 identical over 12 bases. The material sequenced was peripheral blood, taken from a patient treated with radiotherapy plus ipilimumab. This CDR3 reads CASSLWVGVGTGGLLGEQYF. In DNA, the CDR3 is TGTGCCAGCAGCTTATGGGTCGGTGTCGGGACAGGGGGCCTTCTAGGCGAGCAGTACTTC.